This TCR beta chain was recovered during a study of blood T cell repertoires in COVID-19. About the study: PBMCs, B-cell-depleted T cells, or T cells provided the cDNA or gDNA that made up the material.

In the original analysis: Reference gene primer amplification yielded estimated nucleated cell counts. TCRdb keeps only in-frame clones here, not all; method: immunoSEQ multiplex PCR. V, J and clone size are taken as reported in that table, and D and trimming were inferred from the DNA itself. The repertoire holds more than 250,000 clones, with 80% to 90% as singletons. Across 20 to 25 US areas, participants ranged in age from 18 to 89 years. The germline V gene has CDR1 MNHEY and CDR2 SMNVEV (reference sequence). The CDR3 spans 15 residues. The V gene end was trimmed by 6 bases and the J gene end by 5 bases; junction bases not matched to a gene: 7.

This TCR was sampled from a woman in her late teens or twenties who had recovered from COVID-19. The sequencing input was PBMCs or T cells enriched from blood (not recorded which). J is TRBJ2-1 and V is TRBV27, with TRBD2 identical over 10 bases. The DNA of the CDR3 is TGTGCCAGCAGACCCGGGACTAGCGCCCACAATGAGCAGTTCTTC. Its protein product is CASRPGTSAHNEQFF.